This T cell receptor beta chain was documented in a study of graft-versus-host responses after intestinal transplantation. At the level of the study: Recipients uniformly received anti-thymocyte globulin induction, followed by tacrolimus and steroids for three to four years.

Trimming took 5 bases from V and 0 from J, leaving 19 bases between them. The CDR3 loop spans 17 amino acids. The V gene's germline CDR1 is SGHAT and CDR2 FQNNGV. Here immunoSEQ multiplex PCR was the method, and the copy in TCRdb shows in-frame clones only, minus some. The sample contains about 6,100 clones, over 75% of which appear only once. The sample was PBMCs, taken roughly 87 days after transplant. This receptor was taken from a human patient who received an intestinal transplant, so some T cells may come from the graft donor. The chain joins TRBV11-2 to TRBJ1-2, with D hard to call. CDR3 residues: CASSPTVGVPANYGYTF. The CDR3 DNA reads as TGTGCCAGCAGCCCAACAGTAGGTGTCCCCGCTAACTATGGCTACACCTTC.